This is a list of T cell receptor beta chains from one sample in a study of blood T cell repertoires in COVID-19. Generated by immunoSEQ multiplex PCR, the TCRdb table keeps only in-frame clones and is missing some. The sample has about 120,000 clones, roughly 79% seen once. The specimen was peripheral blood. These receptors came from a human donor in a cohort sampled during active COVID-19. CDR3s include the opening cysteine and the closing phenylalanine or tryptophan. A D gene is named only where the DNA matches it firmly. Expanded clones are given a class, and other clones once, few, many or no size at all.

j_call d_call clone_size v_call cdr3_aa cdr3_nt
TRBJ1-5 NA once TRBV29-1 CSVVFSGNQPQHF TGCAGCGTTGTTTTCTCAGGCAATCAGCCCCAGCATTTT
TRBJ1-5 NA few TRBV27 CASSWDINQPQHF TGTGCCAGCAGTTGGGACATAAATCAGCCCCAGCATTTT
TRBJ2-3 NA few TRBV24-1 CATRTGSTDTQYF TGTGCCACCAGAACCGGGAGCACAGATACGCAGTATTTT
TRBJ1-6 NA NA TRBV9 CASSVSTGRNSPLHF TGTGCCAGCAGCGTCTCAACAGGGCGCAATTCACCCCTCCACTTT
TRBJ2-7 TRBD2 NA TRBV5-4 CASSPRAGAYEQYF TGTGCCAGCAGCCCGCGAGCGGGAGCCTACGAGCAGTACTTC
TRBJ2-5 NA few TRBV7-9 CASSLGRETQYF TGTGCCAGCAGCTTAGGTCGGGAGACCCAGTACTTC
TRBJ2-7 NA few TRBV11-2 CASSLAHHPTNSRQDEQYF TGTGCCAGCAGCTTGGCCCACCACCCGACAAACTCCCGTCAAGACGAGCAGTACTTC
TRBJ2-7 TRBD2 NA TRBV4-3 CASSQDVPGLADYEQYF TGCGCCAGCAGCCAAGATGTTCCGGGACTAGCGGACTACGAGCAGTACTTC
TRBJ2-7 TRBD1 NA TRBV6-2/TRBV6-3 CASSLQGSAYEQYF TGTGCCAGCAGTCTACAGGGGTCCGCCTACGAGCAGTACTTC
TRBJ2-7 TRBD2 once TRBV28 CASSLLAGAYEQYF TGTGCCAGCAGTTTACTAGCGGGAGCCTACGAGCAGTACTTC
TRBJ2-7 TRBD2 NA TRBV28 CASSLFAGGNYEQYF TGTGCCAGCAGTTTATTTGCGGGAGGGAACTACGAGCAGTACTTC
TRBJ2-7 TRBD2 few TRBV29-1 CSVVLPLAGFSYEQYF TGCAGCGTTGTCCTCCCTTTAGCGGGGTTCTCCTACGAGCAGTACTTC
TRBJ1-6 NA NA TRBV27 CASRETTPGSPLHF TGTGCCAGCCGGGAAACGACCCCCGGGTCACCCCTCCACTTT
TRBJ2-7 TRBD2 NA TRBV11-2 CASSLYFAGVLYEQYF TGTGCCAGCAGCTTGTATTTTGCGGGGGTCCTCTACGAGCAGTACTTC
TRBJ1-1 TRBD1 NA TRBV9 CASSVDFGTVGNTEAFF TGTGCCAGCAGCGTCGATTTTGGGACAGTCGGGAACACTGAAGCTTTCTTT
TRBJ2-3 TRBD2 NA TRBV29-1 CSGTSGGAEDTQYF TGCAGCGGAACTAGCGGGGGGGCAGAAGATACGCAGTATTTT
TRBJ1-2 TRBD1 NA TRBV19 CASSPDRASNYGYTF TGTGCCAGTAGCCCAGACAGGGCTAGTAACTATGGCTACACCTTC
TRBJ2-7 TRBD1 NA TRBV27 CASSPKPDRAYEQYF TGTGCCAGCAGTCCAAAACCGGACAGGGCCTACGAGCAGTACTTC
TRBJ2-1 TRBD1 NA TRBV29-1 CSAQTGSYNEQFF TGCAGCGCTCAGACAGGGTCCTACAATGAGCAGTTCTTC
TRBJ2-5 TRBD2 NA TRBV19 CASSIGTSGFRAETQYF TGTGCCAGTAGTATAGGGACTAGCGGGTTCCGGGCGGAGACCCAGTACTTC
TRBJ1-2 NA NA TRBV6-4 CASSEERGYGYTF TGTGCCAGCAGTGAGGAGCGAGGCTATGGCTACACCTTC
TRBJ1-2 TRBD1 NA TRBV30 CACSIRGDRGYGYTF TGTGCCTGTTCCATCCGGGGGGACAGGGGGTATGGCTACACCTTC
TRBJ2-3 NA NA TRBV5-1 CASSPGKQSTDTQYF TGCGCCAGCAGCCCAGGGAAACAAAGCACAGATACGCAGTATTTT
TRBJ2-2 TRBD1 NA TRBV6-2/TRBV6-3 CASSSGIGQGNNTGELFF TGTGCCAGCAGTTCGGGAATTGGACAGGGAAATAACACCGGGGAGCTGTTTTTT
TRBJ2-7 TRBD2 NA TRBV7-2 CASSVGGGTVAYEQYF TGTGCCAGCAGCGTAGGCGGGGGAACGGTTGCCTACGAGCAGTACTTC
TRBJ1-5 NA NA TRBV28 CASRLDRQAWQPQHF TGTGCCAGCAGACTCGACAGGCAGGCATGGCAGCCCCAGCATTTT
TRBJ1-5 NA NA TRBV24-1 CATSEHSSREPQHF TGTGCCACCAGTGAACATAGTTCGAGGGAGCCCCAGCATTTT
TRBJ2-3 NA NA TRBV3-1/TRBV3-2 CASSPRTNTDTQYF TGTGCCAGCAGCCCACGGACTAACACAGATACGCAGTATTTT
TRBJ1-1 TRBD1 NA TRBV15 CATSKEGAVTEAFF TGTGCCACCAGCAAGGAGGGGGCAGTCACTGAAGCTTTCTTT
TRBJ2-7 NA NA TRBV19 CASSWSRGPYEQYF TGTGCCAGTAGTTGGAGCAGGGGACCCTACGAGCAGTACTTC
TRBJ2-7 NA NA TRBV25-1 CASSELGEGYYEQYF TGTGCCAGCAGTGAATTGGGTGAGGGATACTACGAGCAGTACTTC